The 6 T cell receptor beta chains given below trace back to one sample, sequenced in a study of cytomegalovirus exposure and HLA in healthy donors. The PCR had 60 Vbeta and 13 Jbeta primers. TCRdb keeps only in-frame clones here, not all; method: immunoSEQ multiplex PCR. Of 82,000 or so clones in the sample, about 9.5% were seen once. The sample comprised PBMCs. The receptors originated from a man aged 60-69 years in good health and CMV-seropositive.

Notes on this clone: Other nucleotide sequences from this sample produce the same CDR3. This chain uses TRBV1 with TRBJ2-7; TRBD2 is the table's D call and was not checked against the DNA. TRBV1 is listed as a pseudogene. The CDR3 loop spans 12 amino acids. Here the CDR3 DNA reads TGCACCGGGACCGGGGCGGGAGACGAGCAGTACTTC. It yields the protein CTGTGAGDEQYF.

Only a few counts were recorded for this clone. The chain recombines TRBV6-5 with TRBJ2-2; 8 nucleotides agree with TRBD2. CDR1 is MNHEY, CDR2 SVGAGI, per germline. V shed 7 bases, J shed 4 bases, and the junction held 8 bases outside the gene matches. The CDR3 is 15 amino acids. CDR3 sequence: CASTSGLAGTGELFF. Written as DNA, the CDR3 is TGTGCCAGCACCTCCGGGCTAGCGGGCACCGGGGAGCTGTTTTTT.

This clone occurred a few times. The rearrangement links TRBV6-1 to TRBJ1-1; D is unresolved. Germline V lookup: CDR1 MNHNS, CDR2 SASEGT. Trimming shortened V by 8 bases and J by 1 base, and 11 bases separated the two germline ends. CDR3 size: 13 residues. The CDR3 DNA reads TGTGCCAGCTGGACCGGGGAGAACACTGAAGCTTTCTTT. Amino acids: CASWTGENTEAFF.

About this clone: The junction shows a germline mismatch at one end, possibly a read error. The CDR3 region is CASSLAGGAGGYPF. CDR3 sequence (DNA): TGCGCCAGCAGCTTGGCAGGGGGCGCGGGTGGCTACCCCTTC. V gene TRBV5-1 combines with J gene TRBJ1-2; the match to TRBD1 covers 8 bases. The CDR3 is 14 amino acids. Germline V gene lookup returns CDR1 SGHRS and CDR2 YFSETQ.

This clone has ten or more counts. This chain uses TRBV19 with TRBJ2-1; D might be TRBD1 (7 bases). The CDR3 has 11 amino acids. V lost 6 bases and J lost 9, with 9 bases in between. From germline, CDR1 is LNHDA and CDR2 SQIVND (reference sequence). CDR3 protein: CASRQGGEQFF. The CDR3 DNA reads TGTGCCAGTAGGCAGGGGGGTGAGCAGTTCTTC.

This clone was detected a few times. This sequence joins TRBV5-1 and TRBJ2-5; 14 positions match TRBD2. Germline V gene sequence: CDR1 SGHRS, CDR2 YFSETQ. The CDR3 contains 17 residues. The V and J ends lost 3 bases and 4 bases, in that order; junction bases with no gene match: 8. CDR3 bases: TGCGCCAGCAGCTCTGGGACTAGCGGGGGTATCAGAGAGACCCAGTACTTC. Translated, it gives CASSSGTSGGIRETQYF.